Listed here is a single T cell receptor beta chain. Antigen specificity is unknown. This record comes from a study of shared clonotypes between healthy human individuals. Overall study findings and caveats: Clonotype sharing among donors was expected to depend on sequencing depth. Compared with clonotypes that all four donors shared, non-shared clonotypes had lower generation probabilities.

The CDR3 spans 11 residues. Germline CDR1 reads DFQATT; CDR2 reads SNEGSKA (reference sequence). Trimming cost V 6 bases and J 7 bases, with 13 bases left between them. Sequencing used immunoSEQ multiplex PCR; TCRdb keeps in-frame clones, though not all of them. The sample lists over 2 million clones, 85% to 95% seen once, with 0.13% in the top ten. This TCR came from a young man in good health. The rearrangement links TRBV20-1 to TRBJ2-7; D might be TRBD2 (6 bases). The sample taken for sequencing was naive CD4+ T cells sorted from blood. The subset is: CD45RA+ positively selected. CDR3 nucleotides: TGCAGTGCCTTGTATGGGGGGGAGCAGTACTTC. It yields the protein CSALYGGEQYF.